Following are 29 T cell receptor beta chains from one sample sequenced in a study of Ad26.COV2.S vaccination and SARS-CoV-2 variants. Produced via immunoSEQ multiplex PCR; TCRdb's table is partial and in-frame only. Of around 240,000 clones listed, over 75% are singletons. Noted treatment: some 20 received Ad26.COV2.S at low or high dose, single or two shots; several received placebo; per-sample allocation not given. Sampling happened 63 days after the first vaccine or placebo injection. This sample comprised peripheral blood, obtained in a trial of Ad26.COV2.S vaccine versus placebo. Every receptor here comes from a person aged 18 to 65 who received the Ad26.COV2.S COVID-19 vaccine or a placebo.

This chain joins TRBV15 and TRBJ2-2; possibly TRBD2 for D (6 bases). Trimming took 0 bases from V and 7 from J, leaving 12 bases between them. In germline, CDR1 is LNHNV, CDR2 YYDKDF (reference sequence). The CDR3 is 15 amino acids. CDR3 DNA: TGTGCCACCAGCAGAGACCGGGGGAGGATCGGGGAGCTGTTTTTT. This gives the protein CATSRDRGRIGELFF.

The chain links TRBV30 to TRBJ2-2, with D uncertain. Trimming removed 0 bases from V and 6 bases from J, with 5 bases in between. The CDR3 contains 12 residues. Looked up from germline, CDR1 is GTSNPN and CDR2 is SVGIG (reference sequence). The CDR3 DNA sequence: TGTGCCTGGAGTGTAGGTCCCGGGGAGCTGTTTTTT. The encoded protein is CAWSVGPGELFF.

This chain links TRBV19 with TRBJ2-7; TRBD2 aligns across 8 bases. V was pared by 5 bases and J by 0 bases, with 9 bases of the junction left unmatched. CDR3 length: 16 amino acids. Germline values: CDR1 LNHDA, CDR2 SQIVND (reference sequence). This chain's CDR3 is CASSSPGGRRSYEQYF. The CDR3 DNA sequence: TGTGCCAGTAGTTCCCCGGGGGGGAGGCGCTCCTACGAGCAGTACTTC.

The CDR3 coding sequence is TGTGCCAGCAGCTCCGGGACAGAATCCTACGAGCAGTACTTC. Translation gives CASSSGTESYEQYF. The rearrangement joins TRBV28 to TRBJ2-7, with 7 bases identical to TRBD1. This CDR3 is built from 14 residues. V lost 6 bases and J lost 1; bases outside the gene matches: 6. Germline CDR1 and CDR2: MDHEN and SYDVKM.

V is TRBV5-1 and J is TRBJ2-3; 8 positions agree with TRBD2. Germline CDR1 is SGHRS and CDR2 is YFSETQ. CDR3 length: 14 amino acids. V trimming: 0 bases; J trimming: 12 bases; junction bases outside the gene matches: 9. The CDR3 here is CASSLAEAGGSQYF. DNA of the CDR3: TGCGCCAGCAGCTTGGCCGAGGCGGGGGGATCACAGTATTTT.

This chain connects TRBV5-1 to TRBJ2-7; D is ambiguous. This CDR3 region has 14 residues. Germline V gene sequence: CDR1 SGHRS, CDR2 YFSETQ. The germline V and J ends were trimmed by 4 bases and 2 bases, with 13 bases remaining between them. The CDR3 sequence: CASSTAGKAYEQYF. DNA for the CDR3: TGCGCCAGCAGCACGGCCGGTAAGGCCTACGAGCAGTACTTC.

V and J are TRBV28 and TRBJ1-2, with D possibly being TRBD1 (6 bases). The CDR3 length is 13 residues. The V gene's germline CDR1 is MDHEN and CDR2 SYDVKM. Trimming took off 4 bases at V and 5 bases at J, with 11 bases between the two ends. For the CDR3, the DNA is TGTGCCAGCAGTTGGGGGGGCGGATATGGCTACACCTTC. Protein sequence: CASSWGGGYGYTF.

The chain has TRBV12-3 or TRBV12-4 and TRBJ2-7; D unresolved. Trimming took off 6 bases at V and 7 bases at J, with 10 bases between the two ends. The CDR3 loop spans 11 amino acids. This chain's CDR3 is CASSQTREQYF. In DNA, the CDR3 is TGTGCCAGCAGCCAGACTCGAGAGCAGTACTTC.

The CDR3 DNA follows: TGTGCCAGTAGTATCCCACTAGGAAACACCGGGGAGCTGTTTTTT. Translated, it gives CASSIPLGNTGELFF. The rearrangement joins TRBV19 to TRBJ2-2, with D maybe TRBD2 (5 bases). Germline V gene lookup returns CDR1 LNHDA and CDR2 SQIVND (reference sequence). The CDR3 contains 15 residues. V was cut by 3 bases and J by 2 bases, with 10 bases left in between. Supplemented by reference TRBV19 and TRBJ2-2, the full variable domain reads DGGITQSPKYLFRKEGQNVTLSCEQNLNHDAMYWYRQDPGQGLRLIYYSQIVNDFQKGDIAEGYSVSREKKESFPLTVTSAQKNPTAFYLCASSIPLGNTGELFFGEGSRLTVL.

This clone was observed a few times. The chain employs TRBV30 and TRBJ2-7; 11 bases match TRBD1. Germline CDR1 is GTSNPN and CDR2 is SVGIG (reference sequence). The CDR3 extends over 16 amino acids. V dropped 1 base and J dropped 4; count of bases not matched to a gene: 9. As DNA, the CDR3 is TGTGCCTGGAGTGGCGCCGTGGGACAGGGGGTGTACGAGCAGTACTTC. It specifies CAWSGAVGQGVYEQYF.

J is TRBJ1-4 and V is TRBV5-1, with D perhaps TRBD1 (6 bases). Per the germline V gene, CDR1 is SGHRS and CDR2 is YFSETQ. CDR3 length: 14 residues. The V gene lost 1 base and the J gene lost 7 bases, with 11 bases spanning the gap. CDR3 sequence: CASSLYGGGEKLFF. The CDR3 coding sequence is TGCGCCAGCAGCTTGTACGGAGGGGGTGAAAAACTGTTTTTT.

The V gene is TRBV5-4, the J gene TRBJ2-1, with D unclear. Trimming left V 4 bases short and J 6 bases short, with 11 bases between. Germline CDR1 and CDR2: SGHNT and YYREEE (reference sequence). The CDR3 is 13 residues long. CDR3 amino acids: CASSLWDPNEQFF. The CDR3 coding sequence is TGTGCCAGCAGCCTGTGGGATCCCAATGAGCAGTTCTTC.

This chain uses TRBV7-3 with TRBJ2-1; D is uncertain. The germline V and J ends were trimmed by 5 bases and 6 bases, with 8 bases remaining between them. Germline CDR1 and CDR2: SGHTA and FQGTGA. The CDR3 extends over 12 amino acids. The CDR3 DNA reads TGTGCCAGCAGCCTAGACCTCAATGAGCAGTTCTTC. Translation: CASSLDLNEQFF.

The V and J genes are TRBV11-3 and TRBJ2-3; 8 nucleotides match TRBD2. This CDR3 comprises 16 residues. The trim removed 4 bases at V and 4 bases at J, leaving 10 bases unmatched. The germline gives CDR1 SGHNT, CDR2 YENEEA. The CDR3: CASSSGGMGDADTQYF. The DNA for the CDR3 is TGTGCCAGCAGCTCGGGGGGGATGGGGGATGCAGATACGCAGTATTTT.

DNA of the CDR3: TGTGCCAGCAGCTTGGTGGAGAGTACTGGAAACACCATATATTTT. As protein: CASSLVESTGNTIYF. The chain links TRBV5-6 to TRBJ1-3; no reliable D call. This CDR3 has 15 residues. Deletions cut 0 bases from V and 2 bases from J, with 9 bases between. From germline, CDR1 is SGHDT and CDR2 YYEEEE.

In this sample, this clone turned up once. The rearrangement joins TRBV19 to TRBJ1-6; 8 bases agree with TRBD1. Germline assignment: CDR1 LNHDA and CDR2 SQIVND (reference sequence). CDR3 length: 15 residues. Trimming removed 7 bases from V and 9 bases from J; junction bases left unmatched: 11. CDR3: CASKRGTGEGSPLHF. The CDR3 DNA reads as TGTGCCAGTAAGCGCGGGACAGGCGAAGGTTCACCCCTCCACTTT. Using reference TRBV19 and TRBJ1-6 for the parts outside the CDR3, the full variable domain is DGGITQSPKYLFRKEGQNVTLSCEQNLNHDAMYWYRQDPGQGLRLIYYSQIVNDFQKGDIAEGYSVSREKKESFPLTVTSAQKNPTAFYLCASKRGTGEGSPLHFGNGTRLTVT.

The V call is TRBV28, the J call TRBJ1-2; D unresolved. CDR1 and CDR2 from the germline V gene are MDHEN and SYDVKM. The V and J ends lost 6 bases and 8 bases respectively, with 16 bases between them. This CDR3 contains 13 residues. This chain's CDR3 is CASSPWTLGGYTF. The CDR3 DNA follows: TGTGCCAGCAGCCCCTGGACCTTGGGCGGCTACACCTTC.

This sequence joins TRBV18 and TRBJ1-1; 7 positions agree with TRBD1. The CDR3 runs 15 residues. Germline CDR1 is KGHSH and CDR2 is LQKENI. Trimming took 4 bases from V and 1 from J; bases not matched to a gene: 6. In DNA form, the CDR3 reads TGTGCCAGCTCACTTGGACAGGTTCAGAACACTGAAGCTTTCTTT. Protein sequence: CASSLGQVQNTEAFF.

DNA of the CDR3: TGTGCCAGCAGCCGGACATTCCGGGGGACTGAAGCTTTCTTT. The encoded protein is CASSRTFRGTEAFF. This rearrangement joins TRBV7-2 to TRBJ1-1; D perhaps matches TRBD1 (5 bases). Trimming removed 5 bases from V and 5 bases from J, with 15 bases in between. The CDR3 is 14 residues long. Per germline, CDR1 SGHTA and CDR2 FQGNSA.

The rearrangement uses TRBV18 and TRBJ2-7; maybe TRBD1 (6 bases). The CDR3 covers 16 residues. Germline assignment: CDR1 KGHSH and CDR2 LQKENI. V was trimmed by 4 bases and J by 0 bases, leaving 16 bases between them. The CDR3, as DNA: TGTGCCAGCTCACTAACACAAACAGGGAGCTCCTACGAGCAGTACTTC. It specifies CASSLTQTGSSYEQYF.

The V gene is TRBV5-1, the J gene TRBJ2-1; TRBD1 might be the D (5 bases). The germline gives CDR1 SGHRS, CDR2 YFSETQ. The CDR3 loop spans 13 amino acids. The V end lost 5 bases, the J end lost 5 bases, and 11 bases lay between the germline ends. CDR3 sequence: CASRPGMNNEQFF. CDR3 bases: TGCGCCAGCAGGCCAGGGATGAACAATGAGCAGTTCTTC. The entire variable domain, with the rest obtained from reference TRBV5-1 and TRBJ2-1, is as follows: KAGVTQTPRYLIKTRGQQVTLSCSPISGHRSVSWYQQTPGQGLQFLFEYFSETQRNKGNFPGRFSGRQFSNSRSEMNVSTLELGDSALYLCASRPGMNNEQFFGPGTRLTVL.

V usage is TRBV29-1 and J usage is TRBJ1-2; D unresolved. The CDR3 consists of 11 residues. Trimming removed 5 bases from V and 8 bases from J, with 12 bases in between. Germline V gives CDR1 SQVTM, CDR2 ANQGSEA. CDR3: CSVNRPGGYTF. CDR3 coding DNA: TGCAGCGTTAATAGGCCGGGAGGCTACACCTTC.

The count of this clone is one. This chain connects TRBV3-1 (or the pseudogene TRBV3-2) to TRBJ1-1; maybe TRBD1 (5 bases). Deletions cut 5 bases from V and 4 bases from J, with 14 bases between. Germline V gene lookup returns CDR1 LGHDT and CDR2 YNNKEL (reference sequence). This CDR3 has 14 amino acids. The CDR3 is CASSLQTGTTEAFF. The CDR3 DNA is TGTGCCAGCAGCTTACAAACCGGGACCACTGAAGCTTTCTTT.

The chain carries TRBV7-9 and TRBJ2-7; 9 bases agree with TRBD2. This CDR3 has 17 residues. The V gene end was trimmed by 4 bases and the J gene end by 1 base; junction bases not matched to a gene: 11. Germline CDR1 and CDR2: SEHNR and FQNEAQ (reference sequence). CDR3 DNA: TGTGCCAGCAGCTCATCCCTAATAGCGGGGGATTCCTACGAGCAGTACTTC. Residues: CASSSSLIAGDSYEQYF. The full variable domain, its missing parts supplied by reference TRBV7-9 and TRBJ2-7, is DTGVSQNPRHKITKRGQNVTFRCDPISEHNRLYWYRQTLGQGPEFLTYFQNEAQLEKSRLLSDRFSAERPKGSFSTLEIQRTEQGDSAMYLCASSSSLIAGDSYEQYFGPGTRLTVT.

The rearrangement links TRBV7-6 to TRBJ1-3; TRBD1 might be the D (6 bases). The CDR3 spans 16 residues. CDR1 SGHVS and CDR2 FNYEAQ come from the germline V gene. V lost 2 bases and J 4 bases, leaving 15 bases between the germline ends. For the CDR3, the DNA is TGTGCCAGCAGCTTAAATCTGGGGGCCTCGGGAAACACCATATATTTT. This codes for CASSLNLGASGNTIYF.

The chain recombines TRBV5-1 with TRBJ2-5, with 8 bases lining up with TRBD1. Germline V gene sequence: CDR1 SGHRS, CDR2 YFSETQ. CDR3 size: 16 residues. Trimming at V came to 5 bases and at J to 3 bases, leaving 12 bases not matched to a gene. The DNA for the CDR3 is TGCGCCAGCAGAAGCGCCCAGGGGGCTAGGGAAGAGACCCAGTACTTC. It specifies CASRSAQGAREETQYF.

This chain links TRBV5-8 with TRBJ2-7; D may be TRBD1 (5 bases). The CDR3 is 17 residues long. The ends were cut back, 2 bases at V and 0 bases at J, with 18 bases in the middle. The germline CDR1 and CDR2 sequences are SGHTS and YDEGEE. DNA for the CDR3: TGTGCCAGCAGCTTAGTCGTTGCCAGGGAAAGCTCCTACGAGCAGTACTTC. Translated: CASSLVVARESSYEQYF.

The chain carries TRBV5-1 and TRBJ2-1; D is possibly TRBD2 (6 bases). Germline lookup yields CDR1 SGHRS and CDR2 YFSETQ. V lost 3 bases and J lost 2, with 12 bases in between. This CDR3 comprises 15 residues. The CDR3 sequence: CASSSGSGTYNEQFF. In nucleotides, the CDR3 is TGCGCCAGCAGCTCAGGTAGCGGTACCTACAATGAGCAGTTCTTC.

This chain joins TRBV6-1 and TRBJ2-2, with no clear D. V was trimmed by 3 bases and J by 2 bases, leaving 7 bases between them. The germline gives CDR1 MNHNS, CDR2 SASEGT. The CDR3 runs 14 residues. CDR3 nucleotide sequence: TGTGCCAGCAGTGAGTTGACTAACACCGGGGAGCTGTTTTTT. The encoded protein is CASSELTNTGELFF.